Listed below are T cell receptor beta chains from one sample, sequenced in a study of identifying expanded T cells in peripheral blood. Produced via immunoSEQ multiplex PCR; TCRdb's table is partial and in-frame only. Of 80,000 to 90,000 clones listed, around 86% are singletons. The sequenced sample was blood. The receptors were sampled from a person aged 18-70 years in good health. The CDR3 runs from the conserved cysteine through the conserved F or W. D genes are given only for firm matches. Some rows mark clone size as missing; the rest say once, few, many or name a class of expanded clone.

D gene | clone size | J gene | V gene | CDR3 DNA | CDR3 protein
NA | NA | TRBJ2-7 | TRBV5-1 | TGCGCCAGCACGAACCCCCCGCACGAGCAGTACTTC | CASTNPPHEQYF
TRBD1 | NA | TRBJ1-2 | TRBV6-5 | TGTGCCAGCAGTTCCGCCGGGACAGGTCCTTATGGCTACACCTTC | CASSSAGTGPYGYTF
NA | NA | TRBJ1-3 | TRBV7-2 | TGTGCCAGCAGCTTAGGGAACTCTGGAAACACCATATATTTT | CASSLGNSGNTIYF
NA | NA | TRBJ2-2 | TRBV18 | TGTGCCAGCTCACCGGCCGTTACCGGGGAGCTGTTTTTT | CASSPAVTGELFF
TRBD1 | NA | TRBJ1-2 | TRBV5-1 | TGCGCCAGCGCGGCCGGGACAGGTCCCTATGGCTACACCTTC | CASAAGTGPYGYTF
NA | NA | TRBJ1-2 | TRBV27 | TGTGCCAGCACCCCAAATTGGCGGCAGGATAATGGCTACACCTTC | CASTPNWRQDNGYTF
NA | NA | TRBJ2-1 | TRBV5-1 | TGCGCCAGCGGCAAACAGGAACCCTACAATGAGCAGTTCTTC | CASGKQEPYNEQFF
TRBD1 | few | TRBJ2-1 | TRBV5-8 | TGTGCCACCCCGTCCGGGACAGGGGCCCTGACCGACTACAATGAGCAGTTCTTC | CATPSGTGALTDYNEQFF
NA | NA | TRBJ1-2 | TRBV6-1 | TGTGCCAGTGTGCGTAACTATGGCTACACCTTC | CASVRNYGYTF
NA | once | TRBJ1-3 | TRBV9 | TGTGCCAGCAGCGCGACAGGATCTGGAAACACCATATATTTT | CASSATGSGNTIYF
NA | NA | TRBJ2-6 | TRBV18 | TGTGCCAGCTCACCTGGGACACCCGCCAACGTCCTGACTTTC | CASSPGTPANVLTF
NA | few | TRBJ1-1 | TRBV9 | TGTGCCAGCAGAGGGACGGGGAACACTGAAGCTTTCTTT | CASRGTGNTEAFF
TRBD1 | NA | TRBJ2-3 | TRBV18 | TGTGCCAGCTCGCCCGGGACAGGGTCTGATACGCAGTATTTT | CASSPGTGSDTQYF
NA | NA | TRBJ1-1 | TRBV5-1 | TGCGCCAGCAGCTTGATGGGGATTATGAACACTGAAGCTTTCTTT | CASSLMGIMNTEAFF
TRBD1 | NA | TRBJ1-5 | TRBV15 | TGTGCCACCAGCAAGACAGGGGGAGAAAATCAGCCCCAGCATTTT | CATSKTGGENQPQHF
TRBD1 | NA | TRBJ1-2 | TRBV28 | TGTGCCAGCAGCCTCACGATGGGGACAGGCCCCTATGGCTACACCTTC | CASSLTMGTGPYGYTF
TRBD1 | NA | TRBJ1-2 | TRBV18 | TGTGCCAGCTCACCGGACAGGGCCAACTATGGCTACACCTTC | CASSPDRANYGYTF
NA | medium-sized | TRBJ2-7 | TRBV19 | TGTGCCAGTAGTAGCCGGGACAACTCCGAGCAGTACTTC | CASSSRDNSEQYF
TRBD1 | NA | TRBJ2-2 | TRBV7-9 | TGTGCCAGCAATTTTCCGGGACAGGAGAACACCGGGGAGCTGTTTTTT | CASNFPGQENTGELFF
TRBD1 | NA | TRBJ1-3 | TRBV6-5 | TGTGCCAGCAGTTACTCCCGAGGGGGCGCTGGAAACACCATATATTTT | CASSYSRGGAGNTIYF